The following is a TCR beta chain sequence with its context. What it binds is not known. The data stem from a study of response to subunit inactivated influenza vaccine. TCRdb processed the RT-PCR reads anew with MiXCR; each CDR3 protein has one entry. Of 600,000 to 850,000 distinct CDR3 sequences listed, around 13% are singletons. The V gene lost 3 bases and the J gene lost 0 bases, with 14 bases spanning the gap. Germline values: CDR1 SGHRS, CDR2 YFSETQ. The CDR3 is 16 amino acids. Study observations and caveats: A suggestion made by the authors is that each seasonal influenza vaccination recruits few new T cells.

The clonotype was recovered from a man aged 45 to 65 who received an inactivated influenza vaccine. The sample was PBMCs from blood, taken less than 15 days before vaccination. This chain joins TRBV5-1 and TRBJ2-3; D is tentatively TRBD1 or TRBD2 (5 bases each). The CDR3 nucleotides are TGCGCCAGCAGCTCATATGGGGACGGAAGCACAGATACGCAGTATTTT. This encodes CASSSYGDGSTDTQYF.